Reported below is one T cell receptor beta chain. CDR3 length: 12 amino acids. With 1 base removed from V and 6 bases from J, the gap between germline ends came to 7 bases. CDR1 and CDR2 from the germline V gene are MNHEY and SVGAGI. This entry is derived from a study of early T cells in non-severe SARS-CoV-2 infection. In the library, individual cDNA molecules carried attached unique molecular identifiers. TCRdb analysed the 5' RACE reads with MiXCR anew, one entry per CDR3 protein. The sample has tens of thousands of distinct CDR3 sequences, about 5.6% seen once. The TCR was taken from an adult who was a healthcare worker with PCR-confirmed SARS-CoV-2 infection or an uninfected control (not recorded which). The sequenced sample consisted of whole blood. The chain employs TRBV6-5 and TRBJ2-7; weak D call: TRBD1 (5 bases). The CDR3 loop is CASSYFQGEQYF. As DNA, the CDR3 is TGTGCCAGCAGTTACTTTCAGGGCGAGCAGTACTTC.